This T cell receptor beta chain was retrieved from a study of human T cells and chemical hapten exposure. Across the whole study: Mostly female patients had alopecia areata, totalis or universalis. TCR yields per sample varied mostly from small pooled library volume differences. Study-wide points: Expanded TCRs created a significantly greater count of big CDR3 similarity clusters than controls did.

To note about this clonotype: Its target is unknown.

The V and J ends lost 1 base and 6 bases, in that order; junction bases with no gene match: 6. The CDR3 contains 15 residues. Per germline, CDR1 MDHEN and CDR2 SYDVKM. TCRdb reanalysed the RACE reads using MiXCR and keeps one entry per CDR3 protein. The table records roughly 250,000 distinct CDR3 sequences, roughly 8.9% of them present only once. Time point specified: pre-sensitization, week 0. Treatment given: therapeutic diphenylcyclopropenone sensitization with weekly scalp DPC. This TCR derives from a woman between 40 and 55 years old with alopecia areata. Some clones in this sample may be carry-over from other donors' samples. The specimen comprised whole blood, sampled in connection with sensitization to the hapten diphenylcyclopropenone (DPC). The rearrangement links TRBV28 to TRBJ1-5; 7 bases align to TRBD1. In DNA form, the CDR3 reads TGTGCCAGCAGTTTATCAGTCAGGGGGATTCAGCCCCAGCATTTT. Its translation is CASSLSVRGIQPQHF.